Below are 14 T cell receptor beta chains sequenced from a single sample in a study of cytomegalovirus exposure and HLA in healthy donors. The PCR employed 60 Vbeta primers together with 13 Jbeta primers. Generated by immunoSEQ multiplex PCR, the TCRdb table keeps only in-frame clones and is missing some. The sample lists more than 100,000 clones, around two thirds occurring once. Sequenced sample: PBMCs. These receptors were taken from a woman between 40 and 55 years old in good health and CMV-seronegative.

The sample holds a few counts of this clone. The gene calls are TRBV2 and TRBJ1-2; D perhaps matches TRBD1 (5 bases). The length of the CDR3 is 13 residues. Deletions cut 7 bases from V and 3 bases from J, with 12 bases between. Germline V gene data show CDR1 as SNHLY and CDR2 as FYNNEI. CDR3 nucleotides: TGTGCCAGCAACGGAGGAGGGGACTATGGCTACACCTTC. Amino acids: CASNGGGDYGYTF.

V is TRBV19 and J is TRBJ1-6; 9 bases line up with TRBD1. Germline lookup yields CDR1 LNHDA and CDR2 SQIVND (reference sequence). The CDR3 extends over 13 amino acids. With 8 bases clipped from V and 10 bases from J, the junction kept 6 bases outside the gene matches. The CDR3 DNA sequence: TGTGCCAGTTCCGGGACAGGGAAATCACCCCTCCACTTT. Residues: CASSGTGKSPLHF.

This sequence joins TRBV7-2 and TRBJ2-3, with TRBD1 matching 9 bases. V shed 4 bases and J 6 bases; nucleotides not matched to a gene: 11. The CDR3 runs 16 residues. Per germline, CDR1 SGHTA and CDR2 FQGNSA. CDR3 loop: CASSSPTGGVGDTQYF. The CDR3 coding sequence is TGTGCCAGCAGCTCGCCAACAGGGGGCGTTGGTGATACGCAGTATTTT.

The V and J genes are TRBV6-6 and TRBJ1-4; tentatively, D is TRBD1 (6 bases). This CDR3 contains 14 residues. Germline CDR1 is MNHNY and CDR2 is SVGAGI (reference sequence). Trimming stripped 9 bases from V and 6 bases from J, with 17 bases between. The CDR3 protein is CASRAQGTDEKLFF. The CDR3 region has the DNA TGTGCCAGTAGGGCGCAGGGGACGGATGAAAAACTGTTTTTT.

The rearrangement links TRBV11-2 to TRBJ2-5; 11 bases are a match to TRBD2. The CDR3 totals 15 residues. Looked up from germline, CDR1 is SGHAT and CDR2 is FQNNGV. Trimming took 1 base from V and 5 from J; bases not matched to a gene: 3. CDR3 residues: CASSLVLAGGETQYF. The CDR3 DNA follows: TGTGCCAGCAGCTTAGTGTTAGCGGGGGGGGAGACCCAGTACTTC.

The CDR3 nucleotides read TGTGCCAGTAGTATGACAGGGAAGGGCACTGAAGCTTTCTTT. The encoded protein is CASSMTGKGTEAFF. The chain combines TRBV19 with TRBJ1-1; 7 bases are shared with TRBD1. The length of the CDR3 is 14 residues. J lost 4 bases, V lost 3 bases, and 5 bases had no gene match. CDR1 LNHDA and CDR2 SQIVND come from the germline V gene (reference sequence).

This clone was found a few times. The gene calls are TRBV7-3 and TRBJ1-1; 8 bases map to TRBD1. V shed 4 bases and J 4 bases; nucleotides not matched to a gene: 5. CDR1 is SGHTA and CDR2 is FQGTGA in the germline V gene. The CDR3 sequence is 14 residues long. CDR3 sequence reads: CASSYSTGGTEAFF. In DNA form, the CDR3 reads TGTGCCAGCAGCTACTCTACAGGGGGCACTGAAGCTTTCTTT.

This clone appeared a few times. The chain has TRBV28 and TRBJ1-4; D uncertain. The V gene lost 8 bases and the J gene lost 7 bases, with 5 bases spanning the gap. This CDR3 is built from 10 residues. In germline, CDR1 is MDHEN, CDR2 SYDVKM. The CDR3 bases are TGTGCCAGCCTCGGTGAAAAACTGTTTTTT. This gives the protein CASLGEKLFF. Full variable domain (rest looked up from reference TRBV28 and TRBJ1-4): DVKVTQSSRYLVKRTGEKVFLECVQDMDHENMFWYRQDPGLGLRLIYFSYDVKMKEKGDIPEGYSVSREKKERFSLILESASTNQTSMYLCASLGEKLFFGSGTQLSVL.

The chain joins TRBV19 to TRBJ2-5; 8 bases are a match to TRBD1. The DNA end lines up better with TRBJ2-7; the J call may be wrong. CDR1 and CDR2 (germline): LNHDA, SQIVND (reference sequence). CDR3 length equals 14 residues. CDR3 DNA: TGTGCCAGTAGTACTCACACAGGGGGCTACGAGCAGTACTTC. It encodes CASSTHTGGYEQYF.

This CDR3 reads CAWSVGSGEYNEQFF. CDR3 sequence (DNA): TGTGCCTGGAGTGTCGGTAGCGGGGAGTACAATGAGCAGTTCTTC. This chain uses TRBV30 with TRBJ2-1, with 8 bases fitting TRBD2. Germline V gene data show CDR1 as GTSNPN and CDR2 as SVGIG (reference sequence). The V and J ends lost 0 bases and 4 bases, in that order; junction bases with no gene match: 5. This CDR3 has 15 amino acids.

V gene TRBV18 combines with J gene TRBJ1-1, with a weak D call TRBD1 (5 bases). V lost 1 base and J 3 bases, leaving 15 bases between the germline ends. The CDR3 is made up of 16 amino acids. The germline V gene encodes CDR1 KGHSH and CDR2 LQKENI. CDR3 coding DNA: TGTGCCAGCTCACCACAGAACATTCTAGGGGACACTGAAGCTTTCTTT. Amino acids: CASSPQNILGDTEAFF.

This clone was seen only once. The chain joins TRBV11-2 to TRBJ1-1, with 11 bases lining up with TRBD1. This CDR3 comprises 16 residues. Germline CDR1 SGHAT, CDR2 FQNNGV. V shed 2 bases, J shed 4 bases, and the junction held 6 bases outside the gene matches. CDR3 protein: CASSLIGGTGGTEAFF. CDR3 DNA: TGTGCCAGCAGCTTAATCGGCGGGACAGGGGGCACTGAAGCTTTCTTT.

The CDR3 loop is CSVSLTGMGGETQYF. In DNA, the CDR3 is TGCAGCGTCAGCCTGACAGGGATGGGCGGAGAGACCCAGTACTTC. This sequence joins TRBV29-1 and TRBJ2-5; 7 bases match TRBD1. Unmatched junction bases numbered 14, after V lost 6 bases and J lost 4 bases. Germline V CDR1 and CDR2: SQVTM, ANQGSEA. This CDR3 has 15 amino acids.

The chain recombines TRBV9 with TRBJ2-5; TRBD2 matches at 12 bases. With V trimmed by 0 bases and J by 5 bases, 5 bases remained unmatched. This CDR3 is 16 amino acids long. From germline, CDR1 is SGDLS and CDR2 YYNGEE. CDR3 nucleotide sequence: TGTGCCAGCAGCGTAGGGGCTAGCGGGGGGGCCGAGACCCAGTACTTC. Encoded protein: CASSVGASGGAETQYF. The full variable domain, rest sourced from reference TRBV9 and TRBJ2-5, is DSGVTQTPKHLITATGQRVTLRCSPRSGDLSVYWYQQSLDQGLQFLIQYYNGEERAKGNILERFSAQQFPDLHSELNLSSLELGDSALYFCASSVGASGGAETQYFGPGTRLLVL.